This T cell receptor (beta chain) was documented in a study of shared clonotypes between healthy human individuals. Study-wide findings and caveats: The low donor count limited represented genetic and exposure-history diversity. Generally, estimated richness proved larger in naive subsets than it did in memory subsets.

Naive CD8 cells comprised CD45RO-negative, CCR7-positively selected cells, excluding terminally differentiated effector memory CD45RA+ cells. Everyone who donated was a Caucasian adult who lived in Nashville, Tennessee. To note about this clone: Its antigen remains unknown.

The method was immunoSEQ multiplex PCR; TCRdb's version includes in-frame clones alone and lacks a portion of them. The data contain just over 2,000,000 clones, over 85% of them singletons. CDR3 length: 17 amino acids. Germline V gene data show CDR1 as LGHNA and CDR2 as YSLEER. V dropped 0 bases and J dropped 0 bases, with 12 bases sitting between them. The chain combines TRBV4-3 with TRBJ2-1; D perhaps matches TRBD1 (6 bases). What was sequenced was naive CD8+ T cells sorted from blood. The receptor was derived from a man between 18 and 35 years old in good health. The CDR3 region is CASSQDGGLGSYNEQFF. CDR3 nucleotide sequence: TGCGCCAGCAGCCAAGATGGGGGCCTAGGCTCCTACAATGAGCAGTTCTTC.